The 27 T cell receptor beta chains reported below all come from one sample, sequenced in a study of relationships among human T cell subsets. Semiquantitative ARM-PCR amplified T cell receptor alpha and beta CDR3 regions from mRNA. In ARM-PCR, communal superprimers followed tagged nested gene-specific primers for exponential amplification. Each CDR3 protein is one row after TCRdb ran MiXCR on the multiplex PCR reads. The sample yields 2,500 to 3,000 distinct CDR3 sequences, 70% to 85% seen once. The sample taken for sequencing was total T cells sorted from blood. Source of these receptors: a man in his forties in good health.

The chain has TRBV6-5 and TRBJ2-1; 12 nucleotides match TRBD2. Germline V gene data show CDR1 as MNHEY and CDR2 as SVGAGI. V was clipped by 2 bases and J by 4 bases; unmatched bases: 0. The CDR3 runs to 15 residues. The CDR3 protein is CASSYGLAGYNEQFF. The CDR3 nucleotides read TGTGCCAGCAGTTACGGACTAGCGGGGTACAATGAGCAGTTCTTC.

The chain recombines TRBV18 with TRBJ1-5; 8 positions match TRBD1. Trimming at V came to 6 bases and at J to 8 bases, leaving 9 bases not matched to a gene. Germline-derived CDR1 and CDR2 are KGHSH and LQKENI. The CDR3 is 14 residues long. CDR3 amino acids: CASSLSDREKPQHF. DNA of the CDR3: TGTGCCAGCTCTCTCTCGGACAGGGAGAAGCCCCAGCATTTT.

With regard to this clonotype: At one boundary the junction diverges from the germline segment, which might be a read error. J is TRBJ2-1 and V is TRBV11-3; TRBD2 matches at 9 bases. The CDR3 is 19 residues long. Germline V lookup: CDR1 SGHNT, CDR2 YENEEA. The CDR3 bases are TGTGCCAGCAGCTTACGTAGGGGGGCGGGAGGGCACTCCGACAATGAGCAGTTCTTC. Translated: CASSLRRGAGGHSDNEQFF.

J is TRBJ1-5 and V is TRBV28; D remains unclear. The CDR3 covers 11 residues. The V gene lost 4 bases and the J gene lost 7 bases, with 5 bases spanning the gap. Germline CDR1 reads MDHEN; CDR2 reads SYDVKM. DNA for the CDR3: TGTGCCAGCAGTTCACGCCAGCCCCAGCATTTT. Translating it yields CASSSRQPQHF.

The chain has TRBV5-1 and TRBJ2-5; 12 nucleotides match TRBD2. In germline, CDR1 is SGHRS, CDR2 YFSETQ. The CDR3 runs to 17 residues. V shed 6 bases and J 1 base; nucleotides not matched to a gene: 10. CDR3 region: CASTPSPSGRAQETQYF. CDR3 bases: TGCGCCAGCACCCCGTCGCCTAGCGGGAGGGCCCAAGAGACCCAGTACTTC. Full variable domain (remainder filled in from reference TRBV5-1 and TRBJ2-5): KAGVTQTPRYLIKTRGQQVTLSCSPISGHRSVSWYQQTPGQGLQFLFEYFSETQRNKGNFPGRFSGRQFSNSRSEMNVSTLELGDSALYLCASTPSPSGRAQETQYFGPGTRLLVL.

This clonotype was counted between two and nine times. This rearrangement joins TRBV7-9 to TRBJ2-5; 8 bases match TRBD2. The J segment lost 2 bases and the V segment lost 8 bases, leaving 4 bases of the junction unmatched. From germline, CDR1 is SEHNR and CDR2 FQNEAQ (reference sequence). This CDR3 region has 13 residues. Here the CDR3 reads CASRREGQETQYF. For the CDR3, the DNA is TGTGCCAGCCGCCGGGAGGGGCAAGAGACCCAGTACTTC.

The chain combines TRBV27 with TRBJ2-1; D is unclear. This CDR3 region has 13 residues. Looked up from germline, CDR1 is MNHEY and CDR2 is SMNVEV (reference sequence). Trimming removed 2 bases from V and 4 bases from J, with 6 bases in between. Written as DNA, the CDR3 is TGTGCCAGCAGTTTAACCGGGTACAATGAGCAGTTCTTC. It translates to CASSLTGYNEQFF.

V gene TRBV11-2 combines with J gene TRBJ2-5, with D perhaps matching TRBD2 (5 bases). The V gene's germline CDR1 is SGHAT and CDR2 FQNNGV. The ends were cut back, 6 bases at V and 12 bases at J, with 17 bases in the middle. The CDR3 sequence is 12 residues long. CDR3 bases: TGTGCCAGCAGTGCAGAGGGCGGACTTAAGTACTTC. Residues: CASSAEGGLKYF.

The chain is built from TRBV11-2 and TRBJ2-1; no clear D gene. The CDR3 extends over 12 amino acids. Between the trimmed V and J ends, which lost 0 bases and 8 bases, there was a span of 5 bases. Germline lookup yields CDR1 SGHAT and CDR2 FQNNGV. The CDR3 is CASSLDRDEQFF. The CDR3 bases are TGTGCCAGCAGCTTAGATCGCGATGAGCAGTTCTTC.

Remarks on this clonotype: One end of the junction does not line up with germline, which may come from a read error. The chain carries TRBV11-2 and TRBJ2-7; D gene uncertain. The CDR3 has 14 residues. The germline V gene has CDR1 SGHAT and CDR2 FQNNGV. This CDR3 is CAISLVLRAYEQYF. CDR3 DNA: TGTGCCATCAGCTTAGTGTTAAGGGCCTACGAGCAGTACTTC.

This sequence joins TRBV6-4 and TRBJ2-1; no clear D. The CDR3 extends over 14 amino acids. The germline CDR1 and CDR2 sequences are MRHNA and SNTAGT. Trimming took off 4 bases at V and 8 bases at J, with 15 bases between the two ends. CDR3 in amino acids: CASSAGTATDEQFF. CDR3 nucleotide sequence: TGTGCCAGCAGTGCAGGTACCGCCACGGATGAGCAGTTCTTC.

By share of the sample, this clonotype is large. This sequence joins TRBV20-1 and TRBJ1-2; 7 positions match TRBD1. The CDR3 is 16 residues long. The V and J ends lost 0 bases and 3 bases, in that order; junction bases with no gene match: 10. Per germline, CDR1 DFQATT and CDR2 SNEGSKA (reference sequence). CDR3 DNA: TGCAGTGCTAGAGACTGGGACAGTACATACGACTATGGCTACACCTTC. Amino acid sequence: CSARDWDSTYDYGYTF.

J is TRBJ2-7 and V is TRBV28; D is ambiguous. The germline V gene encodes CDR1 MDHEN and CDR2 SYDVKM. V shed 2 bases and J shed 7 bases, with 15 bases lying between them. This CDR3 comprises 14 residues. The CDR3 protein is CASSLGYPGDEQYF. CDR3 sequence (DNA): TGTGCCAGCAGTTTAGGGTATCCTGGCGATGAGCAGTACTTC.

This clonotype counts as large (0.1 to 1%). CDR3: CASSLDVRHNEQFF. The CDR3, as DNA: TGTGCCAGCAGCTTAGATGTAAGACACAATGAGCAGTTCTTC. V gene TRBV11-3 combines with J gene TRBJ2-7, with D unresolved. The assigned J gene may be wrong: the sequence end matches TRBJ2-1 better. The V gene's germline CDR1 is SGHNT and CDR2 YENEEA. The CDR3 runs 14 residues.

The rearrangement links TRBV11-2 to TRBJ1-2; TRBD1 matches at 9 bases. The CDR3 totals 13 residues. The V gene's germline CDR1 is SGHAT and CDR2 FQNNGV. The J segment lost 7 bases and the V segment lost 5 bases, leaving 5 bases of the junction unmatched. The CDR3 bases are TGTGCCAGCAGCCTACAGGGGGCAGGTGGCTACACCTTC. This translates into CASSLQGAGGYTF.

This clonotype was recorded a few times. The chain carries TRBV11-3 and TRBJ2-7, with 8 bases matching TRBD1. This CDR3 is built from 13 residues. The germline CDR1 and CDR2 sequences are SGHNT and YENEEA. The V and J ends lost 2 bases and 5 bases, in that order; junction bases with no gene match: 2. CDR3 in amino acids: CASSLQGANEQYF. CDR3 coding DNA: TGTGCCAGCAGCTTACAGGGGGCGAACGAGCAGTACTTC. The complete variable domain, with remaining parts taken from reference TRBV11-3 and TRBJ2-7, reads EAGVVQSPRYKIIEKKQPVAFWCNPISGHNTLYWYLQNLGQGPELLIRYENEEAVDDSQLPKDRFSAERLKGVDSTLKIQPAELGDSAVYLCASSLQGANEQYFGPGTRLTVT.

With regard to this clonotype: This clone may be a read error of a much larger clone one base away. The CDR3 reads CAIIRGCGGYTF. As DNA, the CDR3 is TGTGCCATCATCCGGGGGTGCGGGGGCTACACCTTC. The chain uses TRBV11-2 and TRBJ1-2; D is possibly TRBD1 (5 bases). The CDR3 spans 12 residues. The germline gives CDR1 SGHAT, CDR2 FQNNGV. Trimming shortened V by 10 bases and J by 8 bases, and 17 bases separated the two germline ends.

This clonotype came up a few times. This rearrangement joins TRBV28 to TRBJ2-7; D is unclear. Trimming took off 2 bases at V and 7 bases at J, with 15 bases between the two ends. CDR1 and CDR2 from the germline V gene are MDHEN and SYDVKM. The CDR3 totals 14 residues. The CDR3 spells CASSLAHAAQEQYF. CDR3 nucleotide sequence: TGTGCCAGCAGTTTAGCCCACGCAGCACAAGAGCAGTACTTC.

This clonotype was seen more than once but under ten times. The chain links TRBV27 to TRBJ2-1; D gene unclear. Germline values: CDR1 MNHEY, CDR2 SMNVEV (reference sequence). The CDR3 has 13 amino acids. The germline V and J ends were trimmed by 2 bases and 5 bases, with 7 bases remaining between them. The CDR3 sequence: CASSLAVDNEQFF. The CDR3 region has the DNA TGTGCCAGCAGTTTAGCGGTTGACAATGAGCAGTTCTTC.

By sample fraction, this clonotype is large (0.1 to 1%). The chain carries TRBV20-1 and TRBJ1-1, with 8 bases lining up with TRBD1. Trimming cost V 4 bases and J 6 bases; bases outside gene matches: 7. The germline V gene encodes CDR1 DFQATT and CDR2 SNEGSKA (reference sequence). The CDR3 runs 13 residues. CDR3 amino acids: CSANKDRVPEAFF. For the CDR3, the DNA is TGCAGTGCTAACAAGGACAGGGTCCCTGAAGCTTTCTTT.

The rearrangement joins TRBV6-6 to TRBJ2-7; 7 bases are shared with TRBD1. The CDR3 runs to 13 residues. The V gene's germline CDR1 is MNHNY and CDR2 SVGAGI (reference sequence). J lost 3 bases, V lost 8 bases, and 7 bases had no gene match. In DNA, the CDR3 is TGTGCCAGCCGGCCGGACAGGAACTACGAGCAGTACTTC. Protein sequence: CASRPDRNYEQYF.

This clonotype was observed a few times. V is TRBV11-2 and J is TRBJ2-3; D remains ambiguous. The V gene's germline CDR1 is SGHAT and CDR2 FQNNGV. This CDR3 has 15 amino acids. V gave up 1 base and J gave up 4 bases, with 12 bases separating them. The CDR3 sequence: CASSLGSRSADTQYF. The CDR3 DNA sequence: TGTGCCAGCAGCTTAGGAAGTAGAAGCGCAGATACGCAGTATTTT. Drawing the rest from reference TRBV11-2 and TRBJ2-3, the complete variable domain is EAGVAQSPRYKIIEKRQSVAFWCNPISGHATLYWYQQILGQGPKLLIQFQNNGVVDDSQLPKDRFSAERLKGVDSTLKIQPAKLEDSAVYLCASSLGSRSADTQYFGPGTRLTVL.

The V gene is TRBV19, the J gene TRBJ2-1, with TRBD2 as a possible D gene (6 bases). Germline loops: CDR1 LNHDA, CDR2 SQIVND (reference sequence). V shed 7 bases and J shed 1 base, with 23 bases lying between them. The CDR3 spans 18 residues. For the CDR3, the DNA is TGTGCCAGTACCTCTTCCGCGGGACTTTATCGATCCTACAATGAGCAGTTCTTC. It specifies CASTSSAGLYRSYNEQFF. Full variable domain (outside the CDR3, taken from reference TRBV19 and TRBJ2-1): DGGITQSPKYLFRKEGQNVTLSCEQNLNHDAMYWYRQDPGQGLRLIYYSQIVNDFQKGDIAEGYSVSREKKESFPLTVTSAQKNPTAFYLCASTSSAGLYRSYNEQFFGPGTRLTVL.

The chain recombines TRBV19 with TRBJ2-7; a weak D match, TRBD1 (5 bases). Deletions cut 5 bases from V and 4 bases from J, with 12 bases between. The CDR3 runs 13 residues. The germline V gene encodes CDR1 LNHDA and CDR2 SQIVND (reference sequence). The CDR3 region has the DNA TGTGCCAGTAGTGACAGCCTAAAATACGAGCAGTACTTC. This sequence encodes CASSDSLKYEQYF.

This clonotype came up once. The CDR3 here is CASSQDPTGGPYEQYF. The CDR3 DNA reads as TGCGCCAGCAGCCAAGATCCGACAGGTGGGCCCTACGAGCAGTACTTC. The chain links TRBV4-1 to TRBJ2-7, with a tentative D call TRBD1 (6 bases). Per the germline V gene, CDR1 is MGHRA and CDR2 is YSYEKL. Trimming stripped 0 bases from V and 2 bases from J, with 14 bases between. The CDR3 consists of 16 residues.

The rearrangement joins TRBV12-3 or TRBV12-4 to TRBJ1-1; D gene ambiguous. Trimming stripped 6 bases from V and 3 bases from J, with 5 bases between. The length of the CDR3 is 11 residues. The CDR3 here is CASSLYTEAFF. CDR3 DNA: TGTGCCAGCAGCTTGTACACTGAAGCTTTCTTT.

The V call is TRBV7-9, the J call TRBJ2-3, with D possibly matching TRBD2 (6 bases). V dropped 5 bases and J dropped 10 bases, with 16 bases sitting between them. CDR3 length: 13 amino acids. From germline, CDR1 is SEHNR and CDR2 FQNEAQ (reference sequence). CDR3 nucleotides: TGTGCCAGCAGCCTCACTAGCCCCGGTGCGCAGTATTTT. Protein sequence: CASSLTSPGAQYF.